This T cell receptor (beta chain) was documented in a study of T cells in Graves' hyperthyroidism and ophthalmopathy. Amplification of TCR beta CDR3 regions used RNA as the template. During a first-round RT-PCR of the TCR CDR3, the HTBI primer set was used. TCRdb reprocessed the multiplex PCR reads via MiXCR and lists one record per CDR3 protein. This sample yields about 200,000 distinct CDR3 sequences, of which 17% are seen a single time; 40% to 65% belongs to the top ten. The CDR3 sequence is 15 residues long. The V end was cut by 4 bases, the J end by 1 base, with 14 bases between. Germline values: CDR1 GTSNPN, CDR2 SVGIG (reference sequence). In the case of this clonotype: A single base separates this from a much larger clone, so it may be a read error.

The sample taken for sequencing was blood. The chain joins TRBV30 to TRBJ2-4; possibly TRBD2 for D (6 bases). The receptor was isolated from a woman between 45 and 65 years old with Graves' hyperthyroidism. The DNA of the CDR3 is TGTGCCTGGACGGGGAGGCTCAGGGCCAAAAACATTCAGTACTTC. Amino acid sequence: CAWTGRLRAKNIQYF.